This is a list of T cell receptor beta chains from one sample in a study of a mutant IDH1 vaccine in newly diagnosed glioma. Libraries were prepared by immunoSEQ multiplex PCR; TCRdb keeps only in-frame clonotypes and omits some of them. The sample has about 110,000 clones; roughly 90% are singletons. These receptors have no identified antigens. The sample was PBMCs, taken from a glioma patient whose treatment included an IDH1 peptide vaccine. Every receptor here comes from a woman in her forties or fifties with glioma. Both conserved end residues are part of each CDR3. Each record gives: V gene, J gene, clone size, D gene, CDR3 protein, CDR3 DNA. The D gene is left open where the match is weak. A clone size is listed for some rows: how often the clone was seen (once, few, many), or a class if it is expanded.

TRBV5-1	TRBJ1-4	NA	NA	CASSSTGGNEKLFF	TGCGCCAGTAGCTCGACAGGAGGTAATGAAAAACTGTTTTTT
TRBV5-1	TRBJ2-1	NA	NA	CASSLGTAYNEQFF	TGCGCCAGCAGCTTGGGGACAGCCTACAATGAGCAGTTCTTC
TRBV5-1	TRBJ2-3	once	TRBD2	CASSFGSGKTDTQYF	TGCGCCAGCAGCTTTGGTAGCGGGAAAACAGATACGCAGTATTTT
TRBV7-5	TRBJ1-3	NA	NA	CARTGNPSGNTIYF	TGTGCCAGAACCGGAAACCCCTCTGGAAACACCATATATTTT
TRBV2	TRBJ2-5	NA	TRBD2	CARETSGRETQYF	TGTGCCAGGGAGACTAGCGGGAGGGAGACCCAGTACTTC
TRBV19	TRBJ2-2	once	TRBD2	CASRGLAGEVGELFF	TGTGCCAGTAGGGGACTAGCGGGAGAGGTCGGGGAGCTGTTTTTT
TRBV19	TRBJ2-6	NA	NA	CASSRAGTGANVLTF	TGTGCCAGTAGTCGGGCAGGGACCGGGGCCAACGTCCTGACTTTC
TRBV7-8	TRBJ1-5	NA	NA	CASSSGVGTRQPQHF	TGTGCCAGCAGCTCAGGGGTGGGGACAAGGCAGCCCCAGCATTTT
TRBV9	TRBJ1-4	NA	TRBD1	CASSRDRTNEKLFF	TGTGCCAGCAGCCGGGACAGAACTAATGAAAAACTGTTTTTT
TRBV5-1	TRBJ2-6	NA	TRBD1	CASSLAGQGLPGAGANVLTF	TGCGCCAGCAGCTTGGCCGGACAGGGTTTACCCGGCGCGGGGGCCAACGTCCTGACTTTC
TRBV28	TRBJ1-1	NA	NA	CASSSTFTEAFF	TGTGCCAGCAGTTCGACCTTCACTGAAGCTTTCTTT
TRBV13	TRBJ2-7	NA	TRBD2	CASREGLAGVRHEQYF	TGTGCCAGCAGGGAAGGACTAGCGGGAGTTCGCCACGAGCAGTACTTC
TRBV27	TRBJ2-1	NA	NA	CASSLWGNEQFF	TGTGCCAGCAGTTTATGGGGCAATGAGCAGTTCTTC
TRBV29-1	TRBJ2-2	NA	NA	CSVDGGLDTGELFF	TGCAGCGTTGACGGGGGGCTGGACACCGGGGAGCTGTTTTTT
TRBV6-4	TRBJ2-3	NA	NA	CASSPGGSTDTQYF	TGTGCCAGCAGCCCCGGCGGGAGCACAGATACGCAGTATTTT
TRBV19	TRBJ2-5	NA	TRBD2	CACGTSGPGETQYF	TGTGCCTGTGGGACTAGCGGGCCTGGGGAGACCCAGTACTTC
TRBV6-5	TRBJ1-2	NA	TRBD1	CASSVGQGIGGYTF	TGTGCCAGCAGCGTCGGACAGGGAATAGGTGGCTACACCTTC
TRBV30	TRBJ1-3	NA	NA	CAWSLWPGNTIYF	TGTGCCTGGAGTTTGTGGCCTGGAAACACCATATATTTT
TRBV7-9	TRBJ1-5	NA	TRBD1	CASSATGQMNQPQHF	TGTGCCAGCAGCGCAACGGGACAGATGAATCAGCCCCAGCATTTT
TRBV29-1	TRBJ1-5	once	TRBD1	CSAQSGTGNQPQHF	TGCAGCGCCCAAAGTGGGACAGGCAATCAGCCCCAGCATTTT
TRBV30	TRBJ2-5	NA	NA	CAWSVQGGQTQYF	TGTGCCTGGAGTGTACAGGGCGGACAGACCCAGTACTTC
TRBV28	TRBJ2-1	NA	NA	CASSLGEQFF	TGTGCCAGCAGTTTAGGGGAGCAGTTCTTC